These 29 T cell receptor beta chains were sequenced from one sample in a study of T cell repertoires in cytomegalovirus infection. MiXCR, run by TCRdb on the reads, gives a single entry per CDR3 protein. This table has 200,000 to 300,000 distinct CDR3 sequences, about 13% appearing once. Sequenced: PBMCs. The receptors were sampled from a human donor in good health (CMV status not recorded). Some clones in this sample may be carry-over from other donors' samples.

This clonotype has a handful of counts. V is TRBV7-2 and J is TRBJ2-7; D is ambiguous. Germline loops: CDR1 SGHTA, CDR2 FQGNSA. CDR3 length: 15 residues. V lost 1 base, J lost 2 bases, and 12 bases lay in between. CDR3 protein: CASSLDAPTPYEQYF. The CDR3 DNA reads as TGTGCCAGCAGCTTAGATGCCCCCACCCCCTACGAGCAGTACTTC.

This clonotype has a count of ten or more. The chain uses TRBV7-2 and TRBJ2-7; 8 bases line up with TRBD2. Germline CDR1 is SGHTA and CDR2 is FQGNSA. V was clipped by 1 base and J by 3 bases; unmatched bases: 8. The CDR3 has 16 amino acids. CDR3 DNA: TGTGCCAGCAGCTTAGGTGGGGGACTAGGGATCTACGAGCAGTACTTC. Translating it yields CASSLGGGLGIYEQYF.

This clonotype was seen repeatedly, ten times or more. The rearrangement uses TRBV4-3 and TRBJ2-1; the match to TRBD2 covers 9 bases. The CDR3 has 17 amino acids. CDR1 is LGHNA, CDR2 YSLEER, per germline. Unmatched junction bases numbered 11, after V lost 1 base and J lost 7 bases. CDR3 DNA sequence: TGCGCCAGCAGCCAAGGTGGCCCGGGACTAGCTGGAAATGAGCAGTTCTTC. Its translation is CASSQGGPGLAGNEQFF.

This clonotype has at least ten counts. V and J are TRBV12-3 or TRBV12-4 and TRBJ2-3; D possibly corresponds to TRBD1 (6 bases). Trimming removed 4 bases at V and 4 bases at J, with 15 bases between. This CDR3 is built from 15 residues. Here the CDR3 reads CASSWGRSGADTQYF. Here the CDR3 DNA reads TGTGCCAGCAGTTGGGGGCGCAGCGGCGCAGATACGCAGTATTTT.

This chain connects TRBV29-1 to TRBJ1-1; 11 bases agree with TRBD1. This CDR3 has 15 amino acids. CDR1 and CDR2 from the germline V gene are SQVTM and ANQGSEA. Unmatched junction bases numbered 17, after V lost 6 bases and J lost 11 bases. The CDR3 loop reads CSVTGQGAKVAEAFF. The CDR3 DNA is TGCAGCGTGACCGGACAGGGGGCTAAGGTTGCGGAGGCTTTCTTT.

This clonotype showed up many times. V gene TRBV7-9 combines with J gene TRBJ2-1, with unresolved D. Germline lookup yields CDR1 SEHNR and CDR2 FQNEAQ (reference sequence). V was clipped by 6 bases and J by 4 bases, with 10 bases between them. The CDR3 has 13 residues. The DNA of the CDR3 is TGTGCCAGCAGTACTTTGGGATACAATGAGCAGTTCTTC. Translating gives CASSTLGYNEQFF.

This clonotype appeared a few times. The CDR3 loop reads CSAGLAGRSTDTQYF. The DNA of the CDR3 is TGCAGTGCTGGACTAGCGGGGAGGAGCACAGATACGCAGTATTTT. The rearrangement uses TRBV20-1 and TRBJ2-3; 12 bases are a match to TRBD2. Germline V CDR1 and CDR2: DFQATT, SNEGSKA (reference sequence). The CDR3 spans 15 residues. J gave up 0 bases and V 5 bases, and 3 bases lay outside the gene matches.

This clonotype has a count of ten or more. V and J are TRBV19 and TRBJ2-7; 9 nucleotides line up with TRBD2. CDR1 LNHDA and CDR2 SQIVND come from the germline V gene (reference sequence). J lost 3 bases, V lost 3 bases, and 3 bases had no gene match. CDR3 length: 14 amino acids. This CDR3 is CASSISSGSYEQYF. DNA for the CDR3: TGTGCCAGTAGTATTAGTAGCGGGAGCTACGAGCAGTACTTC.

This chain connects TRBV11-2 to TRBJ2-1; a weak D match, TRBD2 (6 bases). CDR3 size: 18 residues. CDR1 and CDR2 from the germline V gene are SGHAT and FQNNGV. Trimming cost V 0 bases and J 9 bases, with 24 bases left between them. CDR3 nucleotide sequence: TGTGCCAGCAGCTTAGATCCCCCTACGGGGGTCCTCGGGTTTGAGCAGTTCTTC. Protein product: CASSLDPPTGVLGFEQFF.

This clonotype has only a few counts. V gene TRBV29-1 combines with J gene TRBJ2-1, with D unresolved. Germline V gene sequence: CDR1 SQVTM, CDR2 ANQGSEA. The CDR3 loop spans 13 amino acids. The V gene lost 0 bases and the J gene lost 3 bases, with 6 bases spanning the gap. CDR3 amino acids: CSVEEYSYNEQFF. CDR3 nucleotide sequence: TGCAGCGTTGAAGAATACAGCTACAATGAGCAGTTCTTC.

This chain links TRBV20-1 with TRBJ2-1; TRBD2 agrees at 8 bases. The germline V gene has CDR1 DFQATT and CDR2 SNEGSKA (reference sequence). V trimming: 0 bases; J trimming: 3 bases; junction bases outside the gene matches: 10. The CDR3 has 17 amino acids. DNA of the CDR3: TGCAGTGCTAGAGATTTGGCTAGCGGGCGGGTCTACAATGAGCAGTTCTTC. This sequence encodes CSARDLASGRVYNEQFF.

This clonotype was counted ten times or more. The gene calls are TRBV12-3 or TRBV12-4 and TRBJ1-2; TRBD1 is a possible D gene (5 bases). The CDR3 is 15 amino acids. Trimming left V 0 bases short and J 4 bases short, with 12 bases between. The CDR3 DNA reads as TGTGCCAGCAGTTTAGCTGGCAGGGCGGGCTATGGCTACACCTTC. Translation: CASSLAGRAGYGYTF.

In this sample, this clonotype turned up a few times. This sequence joins TRBV12-3 or TRBV12-4 and TRBJ2-3; D gene ambiguous. The V end lost 5 bases, the J end lost 3 bases, and 12 bases lay between the germline ends. This CDR3 is 14 amino acids long. This chain's CDR3 is CASSQGLPTDTQYF. In DNA form, the CDR3 reads TGTGCCAGCAGTCAAGGGTTGCCGACAGATACGCAGTATTTT.

This clonotype was recorded a few times. The rearrangement uses TRBV12-3 or TRBV12-4 and TRBJ1-5; 8 bases match TRBD1. CDR3 size: 17 residues. The V gene end was trimmed by 3 bases and the J gene end by 5 bases; junction bases not matched to a gene: 12. CDR3 in DNA: TGTGCCAGCAGTTTCTCCGCAGGGGGCGAAAATGATCAGCCCCAGCATTTT. It translates to CASSFSAGGENDQPQHF.

This chain connects TRBV15 to TRBJ2-1, with D unclear. The CDR3 spans 13 residues. Germline V lookup: CDR1 LNHNV, CDR2 YYDKDF (reference sequence). The V and J ends lost 0 bases and 13 bases respectively, with 13 bases between them. The CDR3 DNA reads TGTGCCACCAGCAGAGATCGCCGAGACAACCAGTTCTTC. Protein sequence: CATSRDRRDNQFF.

This clonotype was observed at least ten times. J is TRBJ2-7 and V is TRBV6-5; TRBD2 agrees at 10 bases. The CDR3 extends over 14 amino acids. V lost 6 bases to trimming and J lost 6 bases; unmatched junction nucleotides: 8. Germline values: CDR1 MNHEY, CDR2 SVGAGI. CDR3 DNA sequence: TGTGCCAGCAGCACAGCGGGAGGGCTTTTCGAGCAGTACTTC. Its protein is CASSTAGGLFEQYF.

This clonotype was seen a few times. This chain links TRBV5-1 with TRBJ2-1, with 9 positions matching TRBD1. Per germline, CDR1 SGHRS and CDR2 YFSETQ. The V gene end was trimmed by 2 bases and the J gene end by 4 bases; junction bases not matched to a gene: 7. This CDR3 has 16 amino acids. This CDR3 is CASSLQGTGTYNEQFF. The DNA for the CDR3 is TGCGCCAGCAGCTTACAAGGGACAGGGACGTACAATGAGCAGTTCTTC.

This clonotype was seen repeatedly, ten times or more. V usage is TRBV5-5 and J usage is TRBJ2-5; a possible D gene is TRBD2 (6 bases). The V and J ends lost 4 bases and 5 bases respectively, with 24 bases between them. CDR3 size: 17 residues. Germline lookup yields CDR1 SGHKS and CDR2 YYEKEE (reference sequence). The CDR3 DNA follows: TGTGCCAGCAGCACGCTACGAGTAGAGAGTCTAGCGGAGACCCAGTACTTC. Translation: CASSTLRVESLAETQYF.

This clonotype was observed many times. The chain uses TRBV19 and TRBJ2-7; D is ambiguous. This CDR3 has 14 residues. The V gene's germline CDR1 is LNHDA and CDR2 SQIVND (reference sequence). V was pared by 5 bases and J by 7 bases, with 18 bases between. The CDR3 DNA sequence: TGTGCCAGTAGTTCAAGTCACCCAGGTGGGGAGCAGTACTTC. Its translation: CASSSSHPGGEQYF.

In its sample, this clonotype was seen many times. The genes are TRBV28 and TRBJ1-1; no firm D call. The CDR3 runs to 14 residues. Trimming removed 5 bases from V and 2 bases from J, with 12 bases in between. Per the germline V gene, CDR1 is MDHEN and CDR2 is SYDVKM. CDR3 protein: CASSPFGPNTEAFF. CDR3 nucleotide sequence: TGTGCCAGCAGTCCCTTCGGGCCAAACACTGAAGCTTTCTTT.

This clonotype was detected once. The chain carries TRBV4-2 and TRBJ2-5, with D perhaps given as TRBD1 or TRBD2 (5 bases each). V was shortened by 3 bases and J by 4 bases, with 12 bases between the two germline ends. There are 14 residues in the CDR3. The germline V gene encodes CDR1 LGHNA and CDR2 YNFKEQ. CDR3 nucleotide sequence: TGTGCCAGCAGCCAGATCCGGGACCGAGAGACCCAGTACTTC. Its translation: CASSQIRDRETQYF.

This sequence joins TRBV7-2 and TRBJ1-4; D not resolved. V gave up 2 bases and J gave up 3 bases, with 10 bases separating them. This CDR3 has 15 amino acids. Germline V gene lookup returns CDR1 SGHTA and CDR2 FQGNSA. CDR3 nucleotide sequence: TGTGCCAGCAGCTTAAAAGTGTCACCTAATGAAAAACTGTTTTTT. Its protein product is CASSLKVSPNEKLFF.

At least ten counts were recorded for this clonotype. The chain uses TRBV7-2 and TRBJ2-1; 15 bases agree with TRBD2. Germline CDR1 and CDR2: SGHTA and FQGNSA. The CDR3 is 15 residues long. V was clipped by 3 bases and J by 12 bases; unmatched bases: 6. CDR3 protein: CASSFRTSGGGRQFF. Here the CDR3 DNA reads TGTGCCAGCAGCTTCCGGACTAGCGGGGGGGGTAGGCAGTTCTTC. Full variable domain (missing parts from reference TRBV7-2 and TRBJ2-1): GAGVSQSPSNKVTEKGKDVELRCDPISGHTALYWYRQSLGQGLEFLIYFQGNSAPDKSGLPSDRFSAERTGGSVSTLTIQRTQQEDSAVYLCASSFRTSGGGRQFFGPGTRLTVL.

In the case of this clonotype: One base away lies a much larger clone, so this may be a sequencing read error. The gene calls are TRBV12-5 and TRBJ2-5; D possibly corresponds to TRBD2 (7 bases). Germline V gives CDR1 LGHNT, CDR2 FRNRAP. This CDR3 is built from 15 residues. CDR3 loop: CGSERGGGRQETQYF. CDR3 coding DNA: TGTGGTAGTGAAAGAGGCGGGGGCCGACAAGAGACCCAGTACTTC.

The table lists this clonotype with a few counts. The V and J genes are TRBV14 and TRBJ1-6; D gene unclear. Germline V gene data show CDR1 as SGHDN and CDR2 as FVKESK. This CDR3 contains 16 residues. V was shortened by 0 bases and J by 6 bases, with 12 bases between the two germline ends. For the CDR3, the DNA is TGTGCCAGCAGCCAAGATCTGAGCGGGAGTAATTCACCCCTCCACTTT. Protein product: CASSQDLSGSNSPLHF.

The chain has TRBV5-1 and TRBJ2-1, with 10 bases lining up with TRBD1. V lost 0 bases, J lost 10 bases, and 4 bases stayed unmatched. CDR1 is SGHRS and CDR2 is YFSETQ in the germline V gene. This CDR3 comprises 14 residues. CDR3 coding DNA: TGCGCCAGCAGCTTGGGGACAGGGGGAGAAGAGCAGTTCTTC. The encoded protein is CASSLGTGGEEQFF.

V gene TRBV29-1 combines with J gene TRBJ2-2, with 9 bases fitting TRBD2. With 7 bases clipped from V and 1 base from J, the junction kept 7 bases outside the gene matches. The CDR3 has 15 amino acids. CDR1 is SQVTM, CDR2 ANQGSEA, per germline. CDR3 sequence: CSARLAALNTGELFF. The CDR3 nucleotides read TGCAGCGCTCGACTAGCGGCCTTGAACACCGGGGAGCTGTTTTTT.

This clonotype showed up just a few times. V is TRBV29-1 and J is TRBJ1-2; 8 nucleotides line up with TRBD1. Germline CDR1 is SQVTM and CDR2 is ANQGSEA. The CDR3 is made up of 15 amino acids. Trimming cost V 1 base and J 4 bases; bases outside gene matches: 8. The CDR3 reads CSVEGMDRVSYGYTF. The CDR3 bases are TGCAGCGTTGAAGGGATGGACAGGGTTTCCTATGGCTACACCTTC.

This clonotype was observed at least ten times. This rearrangement joins TRBV7-2 to TRBJ1-5; D ambiguous. The CDR3 is made up of 15 amino acids. V was cut by 6 bases and J by 4 bases, with 16 bases left in between. CDR1 is SGHTA and CDR2 is FQGNSA in the germline V gene. CDR3: CASRRAGSGNQPQHF. The CDR3 nucleotides read TGTGCCAGCAGACGGGCGGGGTCGGGGAATCAGCCCCAGCATTTT.